One TCR beta chain is described in this entry. Its target is unknown. Trimming pared 0 bases from V and 5 bases from J, leaving 11 bases between. Germline CDR1 is SGHRS and CDR2 is YFSETQ. This CDR3 has 14 amino acids. Primers for the PCR totalled 60 Vbeta and 13 Jbeta. Original processing notes: The count from a later analysis was 60 million to 85 million unique TCR beta chains, some 10 million of them shared. Assay: immunoSEQ multiplex PCR; the TCRdb copy retains only in-frame clones and omits some. V and J calls and clone size follow that table, whereas D and trimming were derived from the DNA. The data hold about 150,000 clones, with around 75% observed a single time. The sample comes from a study of cytomegalovirus exposure and HLA in healthy donors. Study-level findings and limits: Available immune exposure information was restricted to CMV serostatus only.

The J gene is TRBJ1-1, the V gene TRBV5-1; tentatively, D is TRBD1 (5 bases). This TCR came from a human donor in good health. The sample taken for sequencing was PBMCs. The CDR3, as DNA: TGCGCCAGCAGCTTGGAAGGAGGGGAGACTGAAGCTTTCTTT. This sequence encodes CASSLEGGETEAFF.